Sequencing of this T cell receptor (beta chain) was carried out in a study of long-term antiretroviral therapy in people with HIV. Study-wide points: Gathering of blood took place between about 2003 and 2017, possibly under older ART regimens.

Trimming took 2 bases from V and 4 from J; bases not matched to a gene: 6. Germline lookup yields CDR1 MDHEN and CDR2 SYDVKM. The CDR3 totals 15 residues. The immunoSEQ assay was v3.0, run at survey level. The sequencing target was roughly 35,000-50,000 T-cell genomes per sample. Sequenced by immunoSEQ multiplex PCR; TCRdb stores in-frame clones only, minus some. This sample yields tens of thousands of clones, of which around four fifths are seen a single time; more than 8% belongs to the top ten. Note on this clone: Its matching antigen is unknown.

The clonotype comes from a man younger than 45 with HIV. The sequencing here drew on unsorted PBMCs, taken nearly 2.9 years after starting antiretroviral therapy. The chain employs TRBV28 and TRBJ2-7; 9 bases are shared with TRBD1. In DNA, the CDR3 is TGTGCCAGCAGTTTAGATAGGACAGGGGTGTACGAGCAGTACTTC. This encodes CASSLDRTGVYEQYF.